These 18 T cell receptor beta chains came from one sample sequenced in a study of cytomegalovirus exposure and HLA in healthy donors. Measured with immunoSEQ multiplex PCR; TCRdb has only the in-frame clones, and not every one. The table has 180,000 or so clones, more than 65% seen once. Material: PBMCs. The receptors derive from a woman in her twenties or thirties in good health and CMV-seropositive.

This chain connects TRBV7-2 to TRBJ2-5; 15 bases match TRBD2. CDR1 is SGHTA and CDR2 is FQGNSA in the germline V gene. Trimming cost V 5 bases and J 6 bases; bases outside gene matches: 10. This CDR3 has 17 residues. CDR3 in DNA: TGTGCCAGCAGCAAGGGACTAGCGGGAGGAATCGGAAAGACCCAGTACTTC. Translated, it gives CASSKGLAGGIGKTQYF.

The CDR3 nucleotides read TGTGCCAGCAGCCAAGATCTGAGGGCAGGGGGCTATGGCTACACCTTC. Amino acid sequence: CASSQDLRAGGYGYTF. This chain connects TRBV14 to TRBJ1-2; 7 bases match TRBD1. The V segment lost 0 bases and the J segment 4 bases; nucleotides outside the gene matches: 8. This CDR3 has 16 residues. Germline V gene data show CDR1 as SGHDN and CDR2 as FVKESK.

A few counts support this clone. V and J are TRBV18 and TRBJ1-1, with unresolved D. Germline assignment: CDR1 KGHSH and CDR2 LQKENI. CDR3 length: 15 residues. The V end lost 3 bases, the J end lost 5 bases, and 16 bases lay between the germline ends. Here the CDR3 reads CASSPLPGVGTEAFF. The CDR3, as DNA: TGTGCCAGCTCACCCCTTCCGGGTGTCGGGACTGAAGCTTTCTTT.

The sample holds a few counts of this clone. The chain couples TRBV5-6 to TRBJ2-7; D possibly corresponds to TRBD1 (5 bases). V was pared by 0 bases and J by 5 bases, with 15 bases between. Germline V gives CDR1 SGHDT, CDR2 YYEEEE. The CDR3 loop spans 15 amino acids. In DNA, the CDR3 is TGTGCCAGCAGCTTGGGCGCAGGGCGTAAGGACGAGCAGTACTTC. Protein: CASSLGAGRKDEQYF.

CDR3 in DNA: TGCGCCAGCAGCTTGCCCCGGGCTAACTATGGCTACACCTTC. Translated: CASSLPRANYGYTF. The chain joins TRBV5-1 to TRBJ1-2, with D unclear. Germline CDR1 reads SGHRS; CDR2 reads YFSETQ. The CDR3 has 14 amino acids. The ends were cut back, 1 base at V and 0 bases at J, with 7 bases in the middle. Together with reference TRBV5-1 and TRBJ1-2, the CDR3 gives the full variable domain: KAGVTQTPRYLIKTRGQQVTLSCSPISGHRSVSWYQQTPGQGLQFLFEYFSETQRNKGNFPGRFSGRQFSNSRSEMNVSTLELGDSALYLCASSLPRANYGYTFGSGTRLTVV.

The chain employs TRBV6-6 and TRBJ2-5; the match to TRBD2 covers 7 bases. Germline CDR1 reads MNHNY; CDR2 reads SVGAGI (reference sequence). This CDR3 has 15 residues. Trimming cost V 6 bases and J 2 bases; bases outside gene matches: 9. The chain's CDR3 is CASSPVVSGQETQYF. Written as DNA, the CDR3 is TGTGCCAGCAGCCCGGTGGTTAGCGGGCAAGAGACCCAGTACTTC.

The chain joins TRBV5-1 to TRBJ2-7, with D possibly being TRBD1 (6 bases). V shed 4 bases and J shed 5 bases, with 16 bases lying between them. Germline loops: CDR1 SGHRS, CDR2 YFSETQ. This CDR3 spans 14 amino acids. The CDR3 reads CASSVSPDSNEQYF. CDR3 bases: TGCGCCAGCAGCGTATCCCCGGACAGCAACGAGCAGTACTTC. Filled out from reference TRBV5-1 and TRBJ2-7, the complete variable domain reads KAGVTQTPRYLIKTRGQQVTLSCSPISGHRSVSWYQQTPGQGLQFLFEYFSETQRNKGNFPGRFSGRQFSNSRSEMNVSTLELGDSALYLCASSVSPDSNEQYFGPGTRLTVT.

This chain connects TRBV19 to TRBJ2-6, with D possibly matching TRBD2 (6 bases). The CDR3 runs to 16 residues. Germline V gives CDR1 LNHDA, CDR2 SQIVND (reference sequence). With 5 bases removed from V and 1 base from J, the gap between germline ends came to 12 bases. CDR3 protein: CASSPWRGSGANVLTF. The CDR3, as DNA: TGTGCCAGTAGTCCATGGAGGGGTTCTGGGGCCAACGTCCTGACTTTC.

The chain is built from TRBV14 and TRBJ2-1; 9 positions match TRBD2. The CDR3 consists of 16 residues. CDR1 is SGHDN and CDR2 is FVKESK in the germline V gene. V lost 3 bases, J lost 6 bases, and 9 bases stayed unmatched. The CDR3, as DNA: TGTGCCAGCAGCCATTGGCTAGCGGGACGTTTCAATGAGCAGTTCTTC. This sequence encodes CASSHWLAGRFNEQFF. Together with reference TRBV14 and TRBJ2-1, the CDR3 gives the full variable domain: EAGVTQFPSHSVIEKGQTVTLRCDPISGHDNLYWYRRVMGKEIKFLLHFVKESKQDESGMPNNRFLAERTGGTYSTLKVQPAELEDSGVYFCASSHWLAGRFNEQFFGPGTRLTVL.

The V call is TRBV5-1, the J call TRBJ2-7; tentative D call: TRBD1 (6 bases). Trimming left V 0 bases short and J 0 bases short, with 10 bases between. CDR3 size: 15 residues. Germline-derived CDR1 and CDR2 are SGHRS and YFSETQ. Here the CDR3 DNA reads TGCGCCAGCAGCTTGGCCCCCAGGGGCTCCTACGAGCAGTACTTC. Its protein is CASSLAPRGSYEQYF.

The chain combines TRBV15 with TRBJ1-2; D remains ambiguous. The CDR3 is made up of 16 amino acids. V lost 2 bases to trimming and J lost 8 bases, with 21 bases between them. The germline V gene has CDR1 LNHNV and CDR2 YYDKDF (reference sequence). This CDR3 is CATSRSRLRSQEGYTF. CDR3 nucleotides: TGTGCCACCAGCAGATCACGACTTAGGTCCCAAGAAGGCTACACCTTC.

The J gene is TRBJ2-3, the V gene TRBV2; D might be TRBD1 (6 bases). CDR1 and CDR2 from the germline V gene are SNHLY and FYNNEI. CDR3 length equals 17 residues. V gave up 4 bases and J gave up 0 bases, with 17 bases separating them. The CDR3 DNA reads TGTGCCAGCAGTGGGGGCAGGGGTCAACCAAGCACAGATACGCAGTATTTT. Translation: CASSGGRGQPSTDTQYF.

V gene TRBV7-8 combines with J gene TRBJ2-7; possibly TRBD2 for D (5 bases). The CDR3 has 14 amino acids. Germline V gene sequence: CDR1 SGHVS, CDR2 FQNEAQ. V dropped 5 bases and J dropped 4 bases, with 15 bases sitting between them. The CDR3 spells CASSRTEGGYEQYF. For the CDR3, the DNA is TGTGCCAGCAGCCGAACCGAGGGTGGGTACGAGCAGTACTTC.

The chain carries TRBV6-8 and TRBJ1-1; TRBD1 matches at 8 bases. This CDR3 is 16 amino acids long. Trimming removed 6 bases from V and 0 bases from J; junction bases left unmatched: 9. In germline, CDR1 is MNHGY, CDR2 SAAAGT. This chain's CDR3 is CASSLNRGTVNTEAFF. The CDR3 coding sequence is TGTGCCAGCAGCTTAAACAGGGGGACGGTGAACACTGAAGCTTTCTTT.

This rearrangement joins TRBV4-2 to TRBJ1-2; the D gene is possibly TRBD1 (5 bases). V lost 0 bases and J lost 2, with 10 bases in between. Germline values: CDR1 LGHNA, CDR2 YNFKEQ. CDR3 size: 15 residues. CDR3 in amino acids: CASSQDQGANYGYTF. The DNA of the CDR3 is TGTGCCAGCAGCCAAGATCAAGGGGCCAACTATGGCTACACCTTC.

The rearrangement links TRBV29-1 to TRBJ1-1; a possible D gene is TRBD1 (6 bases). The CDR3 has 12 amino acids. Trimming took off 6 bases at V and 1 base at J, with 9 bases between the two ends. Germline V CDR1 and CDR2: SQVTM, ANQGSEA. The CDR3 DNA is TGCAGCGTCGGACAGCCGAACACTGAAGCTTTCTTT. Translating gives CSVGQPNTEAFF.

The sample holds a few counts of this clone. The chain employs TRBV14 and TRBJ1-2, with 9 bases that match TRBD1. This CDR3 has 15 residues. Per germline, CDR1 SGHDN and CDR2 FVKESK. V dropped 4 bases and J dropped 5; count of bases not matched to a gene: 8. The CDR3 reads CASSPMSDRGYGYTF. The DNA of the CDR3 is TGTGCCAGCAGCCCAATGTCGGACAGGGGTTATGGCTACACCTTC.

The chain recombines TRBV5-6 with TRBJ1-5, with TRBD1 matching 12 bases. The CDR3 is 18 residues long. Germline V CDR1 and CDR2: SGHDT, YYEEEE. V was clipped by 3 bases and J by 4 bases; unmatched bases: 11. This CDR3 is CASSWGPGQGALNQPQHF. The CDR3 bases are TGTGCCAGCAGCTGGGGGCCGGGACAGGGGGCGCTGAATCAGCCCCAGCATTTT.